Listed below are T cell receptor beta chains from one sample, sequenced in a study of tumor and adjacent non-tumor tissue in lung cancer. TCRdb fed the multiplex PCR reads into MiXCR, producing one record per CDR3 protein. This table has roughly 140,000 distinct CDR3 sequences, approximately 64% appearing once. Material: lung tumor tissue. The receptors originated from a man between 60 and 75 years old with small cell lung cancer. Both conserved end residues are part of each CDR3. D genes are given only for firm matches. The size field is filled for only some rows; it gives once, few, many or a size class.

CDR3 DNA,CDR3 protein,J gene,V gene,D gene,clone size
TGTGCCAGCAACTTCGTGGGGGTCAGGGATAGGGGCGAGCAGTTCTTC,CASNFVGVRDRGEQFF,TRBJ2-1,TRBV11-1,-,-
TGCAGTGGGGGGGCGACGAATGAGCAGTTCTTC,CSGGATNEQFF,TRBJ2-1,TRBV20-1,-,-
TGTGCCAGCAGTTTCGGGGGATCCACCGGGGAGCTGTTTTTT,CASSFGGSTGELFF,TRBJ2-2,TRBV12-3/TRBV12-4,-,few
TGTGTCAGCAAGGGCACAGATATGCAGTATTTT,CVSKGTDMQYF,TRBJ2-3,TRBV12-3/TRBV12-4,-,-
TGTGCCAGCAGCCAAGGGATGGAAAGACTGTTTTTT,CASSQGMERLFF,TRBJ1-4,TRBV4-2,-,-
TGTGCCGCCTTTGACTCGGTCACTGAAGCTTTCTTT,CAAFDSVTEAFF,TRBJ1-1,TRBV28,-,-
TGTGCCAGTAGTTACGGACGGCACGCCTTCAATGAGCAGTTCTTC,CASSYGRHAFNEQFF,TRBJ2-1,TRBV6-5,-,-
TGTGCCAGCTCACGCGGAGAGCAAGAGACCCAGTACTTC,CASSRGEQETQYF,TRBJ2-5,TRBV6-6,-,-
TGCGCCAGCAGCCCGTGGGGCGCGGCCGATTGGGAGCAGTACTTC,CASSPWGAADWEQYF,TRBJ2-7,TRBV4-1,-,-
TGCAGTGTTAGACTATGGGGACTAGCGGGTAATATGCAGTATTTT,CSVRLWGLAGNMQYF,TRBJ2-3,TRBV20-1,TRBD2,-
TGCAGTGCTAGAGTTGGGGGTCAAGAGACCCAGTACTTC,CSARVGGQETQYF,TRBJ2-5,TRBV20-1,-,-
TGTGCCAGCAGTTCTAGCGGGAGCAGGGATATGCAGTATTTT,CASSSSGSRDMQYF,TRBJ2-3,TRBV6-5,TRBD2,-
TGCGCCATCAGTCAAGCCCGGAGGGCCGAGCAGTTCTTC,CAISQARRAEQFF,TRBJ2-1,TRBV4-1,-,-
TGTGCCAGCAGTTTGCTAGCGAATAGATACGATAAGCAGTTCTTC,CASSLLANRYDKQFF,TRBJ2-1,TRBV11-1,-,-
TGTGCCAGCAGCTTAGGACTAGGGGGCGCCTACTCTGAGCAGTTCTTC,CASSLGLGGAYSEQFF,TRBJ2-1,TRBV11-2,-,-
TGTGCCAGGAGTTCGCCAGGGGGCGCTGGCACCAGGGAGCTGTTTTTT,CARSSPGGAGTRELFF,TRBJ2-2,TRBV28,TRBD1,-
TGCGCCAGCAGCTTCGGGGATTCACCCCTCCACTTT,CASSFGDSPLHF,TRBJ1-6,TRBV5-1,-,-
TGTGCCAGCAGTTACGGTATCTACAATGAGCAGTTCTTC,CASSYGIYNEQFF,TRBJ2-1,TRBV6-6,-,-
TGTGCCAGCAGCGGAGGAGGAGAGGGTAACACTGAAGCTTTCTTT,CASSGGGEGNTEAFF,TRBJ1-1,TRBV7-9,-,-
TGTACCAGCAGCCGGGAGGGTAGTAGGGCCCTCTATGAGCAGTTCTTC,CTSSREGSRALYEQFF,TRBJ2-1,TRBV11-2,TRBD2,-
TGCGCCAGCAGCACCCAGGGTGACAGGGGAGAGACCCAGTACTTC,CASSTQGDRGETQYF,TRBJ2-5,TRBV5-1,TRBD1,few
TGCAGCGTTGGTTTGTCAGATGAGCAGTTCTTC,CSVGLSDEQFF,TRBJ2-1,TRBV29-1,-,many
TGTGCCAGCAGTCAGGGACTAACGGGAGAGGGCGAGACCCAGTACTTC,CASSQGLTGEGETQYF,TRBJ2-5,TRBV6-2/TRBV6-3,TRBD2,-
TGCGCCAGCAGCGAAAGCGGGATGGCTCCCTACGAGCAGTACTTC,CASSESGMAPYEQYF,TRBJ2-7,TRBV5-1,TRBD2,few
TGTGCCAGCACCTTAGACAGGGACACCGGGGAGCTGTTTTTT,CASTLDRDTGELFF,TRBJ2-2,TRBV11-3,TRBD1,once
TGTGCTAGCAACTTAGATCTAGGCCTCTACGAGCAGTACTTC,CASNLDLGLYEQYF,TRBJ2-7,TRBV11-2,-,-
TGTGCCCGCAGCCTGGCGGGAGGGATAGAAGAGACCCAGTACTTC,CARSLAGGIEETQYF,TRBJ2-5,TRBV6-2/TRBV6-3,TRBD2,-
TGTGCCAGCAGCCAAGACGCTAGCCTCAGGGAGACCCAGTACTTC,CASSQDASLRETQYF,TRBJ2-5,TRBV4-2,-,few
TGTGCCAGCAGACTTCCACAGGGGTCTGGTTACACCTTC,CASRLPQGSGYTF,TRBJ1-2,TRBV11-2,TRBD1,-
TGTGCCAGCAGCTCGCCGGGAATAGCGGGAGTAGGAGAGACCCAGTACTTC,CASSSPGIAGVGETQYF,TRBJ2-5,TRBV5-5,TRBD2,once
TGTGCCAGCAGTGAATGGAGTGTCAGCTCCTACAATGAGCAGTTCTTC,CASSEWSVSSYNEQFF,TRBJ2-1,TRBV6-1,-,-
TGCGCCAGCAGCTCGGATCCCGGATCCGTTAACTATGGCTACACCTTC,CASSSDPGSVNYGYTF,TRBJ1-2,TRBV5-1,-,-
TGTGCCAGCAGCTTCACCGGGACTAGCTTTACAGATACGCAGTATTTT,CASSFTGTSFTDTQYF,TRBJ2-3,TRBV5-5,TRBD2,few
TGCAGTGCTAGTTCCAGGGAGGAAAAACTGTTCTTT,CSASSREEKLFF,TRBJ1-4,TRBV20-1,-,-
TGTGCCTGGAGTGTACAGGGGAGGATTAACTATGGCTACACCTTC,CAWSVQGRINYGYTF,TRBJ1-2,TRBV30,TRBD1,few
TGTGCCAGCAGTTTATCAGGACAGGGGGATCAGCCCCAGCATTTT,CASSLSGQGDQPQHF,TRBJ1-5,TRBV28,TRBD1,few
TGTGCCAGCAGCCGTGCCGGGACGGGCTCCTACAATGAGCAGTTCTTC,CASSRAGTGSYNEQFF,TRBJ2-1,TRBV5-4,-,-
TGTGCCAGCAGCTTCCAGTGTAACAATGAAGCTTTCTTT,CASSFQCNNEAFF,TRBJ1-1,TRBV7-9,-,-
TGTGCCAGCAGCTTAGAGCGTGGAACTGAAGCTATCTTT,CASSLERGTEAIF,TRBJ1-1,TRBV11-3,-,-
TGTGCCAGCAATGAACTTGCGGGAGGGATGAATGAGCAGTTCTTC,CASNELAGGMNEQFF,TRBJ2-1,TRBV6-1,TRBD2,-
TGTGTCAGCAGTCCCGACGAGGGACCTTCTCGGGTTACGCAGTATTTT,CVSSPDEGPSRVTQYF,TRBJ2-3,TRBV4-2,-,-
TGCAGCGTTGCCCTGGACTTTAATCCACCCCTCCACTTT,CSVALDFNPPLHF,TRBJ1-6,TRBV29-1,-,-
TGCGCCAGCAGCCAAGATCCGGACGGCCCTCATCAGCCCCAGCATTTT,CASSQDPDGPHQPQHF,TRBJ1-5,TRBV4-1,-,few
TGTGCCAGCAGACTAACAAACAATCAGCCCCAGCATTTT,CASRLTNNQPQHF,TRBJ1-5,TRBV6-1,-,few